This TCR beta chain derives from a study of blood T cell repertoires in COVID-19 (dated by TCRdb to 2020 to 2022). Concerning the study at large: Samples covering the acute and convalescent phases of COVID-19 were provided by collaborators in the United States, Italy and Spain. The prospective study material was composed of cDNA or gDNA derived from T cells, B-cell-depleted T cells, or PBMCs. The dataset comprised deeply sampled blood TCRbeta repertoires from subjects exposed to, actively infected with, or recovered from COVID-19. The repertoires were released in a freely available public database intended as a resource for research on the immune response to SARS-CoV-2. The samples were drawn from two sources: the first 160 participants of the ongoing ImmuneRACE study, and fewer than 1,500 subjects contributed by 6 global collaborators. The sample metadata nearly always contained a de-identified subject ID, COVID-19 status, age in years and sex. Where available, HLA class I and class II types were taken from metadata supplied by the sample provider and were not determined by assay-based typing.

Its CDR3 holds 16 amino acids, cysteine through phenylalanine. Of the read, only the CDR3 DNA is kept; its 48 bases are in frame from base 1. Deletion took 0 bases off V and 0 bases off J, with a span of 9 bases between the germline ends. Concerning this clone itself: Its antigen is not yet known. It has no much larger one-base neighbor in the sample; base qualities were not kept.

What the study reported, not specific to this receptor: How much clinical and demographic metadata was included differed by source and by participant, and the metadata was provided uncurated.

TCRbeta CDR3 regions were amplified from genomic DNA using the immunoSEQ Assay, a bias-controlled multiplex PCR. On the study's bioinformatics: The number of nucleated cells in each sample was estimated by amplification of reference gene primers within the assay. To quantify the absolute abundance of each unique TCRbeta CDR3 rearrangement, sequence reads were collapsed and filtered. For each sample, productive Simpson clonality was calculated as the square root of Simpson's diversity index over productive rearrangements. Drawn from immuneACCESS, this table holds only the in-frame rearrangements with V and J called that TCRdb kept. Clones are partly lost; checked studies trace under half to an unresolved V gene and leave the rest unexplained. V, J and clone size derive from that table, while D and trimming were established from the DNA sequence. The sample table lists 200,000 to 250,000 clones, around 80% of them with a count of one. The ten most abundant clones make up about a sixth of the sample.

The collaborating institutions used their own protocols to collect whole blood in K2EDTA tubes. For TCRbeta analysis, collaborators shipped samples in one of three forms: frozen whole blood, isolated PBMCs, or DNA extracted from either of those sample types. Input material: peripheral blood. This clonotype was obtained from an elderly woman with active or convalescent COVID-19. The sequence joins TRBV23-1 to TRBJ1-3, with a tentative D gene TRBD1 over 5 matching bases. TRBV23-1 belongs to the ORF category, with a function that is uncertain. The DNA sequence follows: TGCGCCAGCAGTCAATCGGAGGGGCACTCTGGAAACACCATATATTTT. This yields the protein CASSQSEGHSGNTIYF.